A single sample gave rise to the 5 T cell receptor beta chains below, sequenced in a study of T cell changes during pregnancy in multiple sclerosis. Sequencing used immunoSEQ multiplex PCR; TCRdb keeps in-frame clones, though not all of them. The sample includes roughly 76,000 clones, about 93% seen only once; the top ten take roughly 0.44%. This specimen was CD4+ T cells from peripheral blood mononuclear cells, taken in the second trimester of pregnancy. The source of these receptors is a female donor with multiple sclerosis, enrolled in a pregnancy study.

The chain has TRBV28 and TRBJ1-4; tentatively, D is TRBD1 (6 bases). This CDR3 region has 15 residues. CDR1 and CDR2 from the germline V gene are MDHEN and SYDVKM. Deletions cut 2 bases from V and 2 bases from J, with 9 bases between. The CDR3 sequence is CASSLGGATNEKLFF. DNA of the CDR3: TGTGCCAGCAGTTTAGGGGGCGCGACTAATGAAAAACTGTTTTTT.

Here the CDR3 DNA reads TGTGCCAGCCCCTTGGGCTGGGACACTGAAGCTTTCTTT. Translating gives CASPLGWDTEAFF. This rearrangement joins TRBV21-1 to TRBJ1-1; the D call TRBD1 from the table was never checked on the DNA. TRBV21-1 is designated a pseudogene. This CDR3 is 13 amino acids long.

The chain uses TRBV4-3 and TRBJ2-3, with 11 nucleotides matching TRBD2. This CDR3 region has 16 residues. V lost 5 bases and J lost 0; bases outside the gene matches: 4. CDR1 is LGHNA and CDR2 is YSLEER in the germline V gene. Written as DNA, the CDR3 is TGCGCCAGCAGCTTCCTAGCGGGGGGCAGCACAGATACGCAGTATTTT. This sequence encodes CASSFLAGGSTDTQYF.

The chain employs TRBV5-1 and TRBJ1-2; 7 positions match TRBD1. The germline gives CDR1 SGHRS, CDR2 YFSETQ. V dropped 5 bases and J dropped 2; count of bases not matched to a gene: 6. The CDR3 is 14 amino acids. Here the CDR3 reads CASRGDSLNYGYTF. CDR3 sequence (DNA): TGCGCCAGCAGGGGGGACAGCCTGAACTATGGCTACACCTTC.

The chain carries TRBV7-2 and TRBJ2-6, with 8 bases aligning to TRBD2. Trimming took 6 bases from V and 0 from J; bases not matched to a gene: 4. The CDR3 runs to 16 residues. CDR1 SGHTA and CDR2 FQGNSA come from the germline V gene. The CDR3 is CASSSSGPSGANVLTF. In nucleotides, the CDR3 is TGTGCCAGCAGTTCTAGCGGGCCCTCTGGGGCCAACGTCCTGACTTTC.